These T cell receptor beta chains were read from a single sample in a study of identical twins. TCRdb reprocessed the 5' RACE reads via MiXCR and lists one record per CDR3 protein. The repertoire includes hundreds of thousands of distinct CDR3 sequences, 21% of them detected once, and more than 4% sits in the top ten. These data were also reused for a study on T cells expressing NK-cell markers.

Sequences were obtained from PBMCs. Receptors originate from a woman younger than 35 in good health. CDR3s include the opening cysteine and the closing phenylalanine or tryptophan.

J gene: TRBJ2-7
V gene: TRBV20-1
CDR3 protein: CSAPQLAGGIYEQYF

J gene: TRBJ2-1
V gene: TRBV5-6
CDR3 protein: CASSLERGGYNEQFF

J gene: TRBJ1-2
V gene: TRBV6-1
CDR3 protein: CASTEREDQSYTF

J gene: TRBJ2-2
V gene: TRBV7-2
CDR3 protein: CASTYSGRPTNTGELFF

J gene: TRBJ1-2
V gene: TRBV5-1
CDR3 protein: CASSHGTGGYTF

J gene: TRBJ1-1
V gene: TRBV4-2
CDR3 protein: CASSLDRDRENTEAFF

J gene: TRBJ2-1
V gene: TRBV6-2/TRBV6-3
CDR3 protein: CASSYATGAVHEQFF

J gene: TRBJ2-7
V gene: TRBV4-1
CDR3 protein: CASSRVGQGMDEQYF

J gene: TRBJ2-7
V gene: TRBV6-5
CDR3 protein: CASSFNGKVWDEQYF

J gene: TRBJ2-7
V gene: TRBV7-9
CDR3 protein: CASSLRESKLYEQYF

J gene: TRBJ1-2
V gene: TRBV7-8
CDR3 protein: CASSIGQGGGYTF

J gene: TRBJ2-5
V gene: TRBV18
CDR3 protein: CASSAESETQYF

J gene: TRBJ2-1
V gene: TRBV5-1
CDR3 protein: CASSLGTGSSNEQFF

J gene: TRBJ2-3
V gene: TRBV3-1
CDR3 protein: CASSQETLATDTQYF

J gene: TRBJ2-4
V gene: TRBV6-5
CDR3 protein: CARGCGYF

J gene: TRBJ1-2
V gene: TRBV5-1
CDR3 protein: CASSPMGQDYGYTF

J gene: TRBJ2-7
V gene: TRBV5-6
CDR3 protein: CASSFEAGPFYEQYF

J gene: TRBJ2-3
V gene: TRBV4-2
CDR3 protein: CASSQEVVARGGPDTQYF

J gene: TRBJ2-3
V gene: TRBV4-3
CDR3 protein: CASSQEASDDTQYF

J gene: TRBJ2-2
V gene: TRBV12-3/TRBV12-4
CDR3 protein: CASSFVLADYRGELFF

J gene: TRBJ2-5
V gene: TRBV10-3
CDR3 protein: CATCSLAGETQYF

J gene: TRBJ2-2
V gene: TRBV6-5
CDR3 protein: CASTLGQLNTGELFF

J gene: TRBJ2-1
V gene: TRBV9
CDR3 protein: CASSVDPVGPYNEQFF

J gene: TRBJ2-5
V gene: TRBV21-1
CDR3 protein: CASGTSGRARQETQYF

J gene: TRBJ2-1
V gene: TRBV7-2
CDR3 protein: CASSRTGINEQFF

J gene: TRBJ2-1
V gene: TRBV9
CDR3 protein: CASSDRTELPYNEQFF